These 9 T cell receptor beta chains were all obtained from the same sample, sequenced in a study of shared clonotypes between healthy human individuals. The assay was immunoSEQ multiplex PCR, and TCRdb's table has in-frame clones only and misses some. This sample has around 2.5 million clones, with 80% to 95% found just once. What was sequenced was naive CD4+ T cells from PBMCs. Indicated subset: CD45RA+ positively selected. The origin of the receptors is a man younger than 35 in good health. Some clones in this sample may be carry-over from other donors' samples.

V and J are TRBV9 and TRBJ2-1, with 11 bases that match TRBD2. Germline trimming cut 1 base from V and 6 bases from J; bases unmatched to any gene: 3. The V gene's germline CDR1 is SGDLS and CDR2 YYNGEE. The CDR3 runs to 15 residues. This CDR3 is CASSVTSGSPNEQFF. DNA for the CDR3: TGTGCCAGCAGCGTAACTAGCGGGAGCCCCAATGAGCAGTTCTTC. Looking up the rest from reference TRBV9 and TRBJ2-1 gives the full variable domain: DSGVTQTPKHLITATGQRVTLRCSPRSGDLSVYWYQQSLDQGLQFLIQYYNGEERAKGNILERFSAQQFPDLHSELNLSSLELGDSALYFCASSVTSGSPNEQFFGPGTRLTVL.

This chain joins TRBV7-2 and TRBJ2-7, with TRBD1 matching 9 bases. CDR3 length: 14 amino acids. V was pared by 5 bases and J by 6 bases, with 8 bases of the junction left unmatched. Germline CDR1 SGHTA, CDR2 FQGNSA. The CDR3 spells CASSPGTGRREQYF. Written as DNA, the CDR3 is TGTGCCAGCAGCCCCGGGACAGGGCGCCGCGAGCAGTACTTC.

This clone was seen only once. This sequence joins TRBV19 and TRBJ1-5; 7 nucleotides match TRBD1. Germline loops: CDR1 LNHDA, CDR2 SQIVND (reference sequence). This CDR3 is 15 amino acids long. V was pared by 8 bases and J by 0 bases, with 7 bases of the junction left unmatched. CDR3 residues: CASETGVGSNQPQHF. The CDR3, as DNA: TGTGCCAGTGAAACAGGGGTTGGTAGCAATCAGCCCCAGCATTTT.

The genes are TRBV6-5 and TRBJ2-7; D not certain. CDR3 length equals 14 residues. CDR1 and CDR2 from the germline V gene are MNHEY and SVGAGI. Between the trimmed V and J ends, which lost 2 bases and 6 bases, there was a span of 14 bases. CDR3 in amino acids: CASSYSSPVSEQYF. The CDR3, as DNA: TGTGCCAGCAGTTACAGCTCCCCGGTTTCCGAGCAGTACTTC.

This clone was seen a handful of times. The V gene is TRBV9, the J gene TRBJ2-2, with D unresolved. CDR1 is SGDLS and CDR2 is YYNGEE in the germline V gene. This CDR3 region has 14 residues. V lost 3 bases and J 1 base, leaving 7 bases between the germline ends. The CDR3 region has the DNA TGTGCCAGCAGCGCCAACATGAACACCGGGGAGCTGTTTTTT. Its protein product is CASSANMNTGELFF. The full variable domain, its missing parts supplied by reference TRBV9 and TRBJ2-2, is DSGVTQTPKHLITATGQRVTLRCSPRSGDLSVYWYQQSLDQGLQFLIQYYNGEERAKGNILERFSAQQFPDLHSELNLSSLELGDSALYFCASSANMNTGELFFGEGSRLTVL.

The V call is TRBV10-2, the J call TRBJ2-3; D call uncertain. CDR1 is WSHSY and CDR2 is SAAADI in the germline V gene. This CDR3 spans 12 amino acids. Trimming took off 5 bases at V and 3 bases at J, with 6 bases between the two ends. The CDR3 here is CASSISTDTQYF. DNA for the CDR3: TGCGCCAGCAGTATCTCTACAGATACGCAGTATTTT.

V is TRBV5-4 and J is TRBJ2-7, with 8 bases aligning to TRBD2. The CDR3 is made up of 15 amino acids. The V and J ends lost 2 bases and 5 bases, in that order; junction bases with no gene match: 9. Germline CDR1 reads SGHNT; CDR2 reads YYREEE (reference sequence). This chain's CDR3 is CASSFGGTRTNEQYF. DNA of the CDR3: TGTGCCAGCAGCTTTGGAGGGACTAGGACCAACGAGCAGTACTTC. Together with reference TRBV5-4 and TRBJ2-7, the CDR3 gives the full variable domain: ETGVTQSPTHLIKTRGQQVTLRCSSQSGHNTVSWYQQALGQGPQFIFQYYREEENGRGNFPPRFSGLQFPNYSSELNVNALELDDSALYLCASSFGGTRTNEQYFGPGTRLTVT.

V and J are TRBV28 and TRBJ1-1; TRBD1 aligns across 9 bases. Germline assignment: CDR1 MDHEN and CDR2 SYDVKM. J lost 10 bases, V lost 3 bases, and 12 bases had no gene match. The CDR3 spans 15 residues. The CDR3: CASSLGPGQGLLAFF. CDR3 coding DNA: TGTGCCAGCAGTTTGGGACCGGGACAGGGTTTATTAGCTTTCTTT.

The rearrangement uses TRBV5-4 and TRBJ1-2; D ambiguous. V was clipped by 0 bases and J by 1 base, with 10 bases between them. CDR1 is SGHNT, CDR2 YYREEE, per germline (reference sequence). The CDR3 consists of 15 residues. The CDR3, as DNA: TGTGCCAGCAGCTTGGACGTCGCCAGTAACTATGGCTACACCTTC. It specifies CASSLDVASNYGYTF.